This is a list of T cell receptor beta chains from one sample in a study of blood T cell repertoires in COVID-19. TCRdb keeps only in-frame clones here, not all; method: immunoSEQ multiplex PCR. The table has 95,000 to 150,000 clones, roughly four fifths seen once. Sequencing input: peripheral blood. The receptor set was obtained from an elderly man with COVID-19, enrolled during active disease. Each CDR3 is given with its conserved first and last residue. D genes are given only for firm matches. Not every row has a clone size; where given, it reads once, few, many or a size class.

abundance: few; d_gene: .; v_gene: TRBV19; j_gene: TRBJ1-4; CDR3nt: TGTGCCAGTAGTATGGGCCGGGGTGAAAAACTGTTTTTT; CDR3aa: CASSMGRGEKLFF
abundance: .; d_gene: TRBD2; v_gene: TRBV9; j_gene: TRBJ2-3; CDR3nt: TGTGCCAGCAGCCCCGGGACTAGCGGGGTAAGGAGGGCAGATACGCAGTATTTT; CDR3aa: CASSPGTSGVRRADTQYF
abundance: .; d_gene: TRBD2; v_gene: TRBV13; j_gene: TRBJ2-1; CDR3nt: TGTGCCAGCAGCTCCAGGACTAGCGGGGCCTCCAATGAGCAGTTCTTC; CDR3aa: CASSSRTSGASNEQFF
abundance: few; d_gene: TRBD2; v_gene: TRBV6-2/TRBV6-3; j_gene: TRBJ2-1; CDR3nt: TGTGCCAGCAGTTTAGCGGGAGGGTACAATGAGCAGTTCTTC; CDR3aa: CASSLAGGYNEQFF
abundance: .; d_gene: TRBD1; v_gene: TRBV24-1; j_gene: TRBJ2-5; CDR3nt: TGTGCCACCAGTGGGACAGGGGGCGGAGAGACCCAGTACTTC; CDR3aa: CATSGTGGGETQYF
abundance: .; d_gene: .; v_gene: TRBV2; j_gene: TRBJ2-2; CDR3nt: TGTGCCAGCTTAGGGGGCACCGGGGAGCTGTTTTTT; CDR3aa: CASLGGTGELFF
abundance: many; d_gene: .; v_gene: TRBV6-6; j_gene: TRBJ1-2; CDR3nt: TGTGCCAGCAGTTACCCCGGGGGGGGCTACACCTTC; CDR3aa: CASSYPGGGYTF
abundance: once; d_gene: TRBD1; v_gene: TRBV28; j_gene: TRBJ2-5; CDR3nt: TGTGCCAGCAGAACAGGGGTCCCCCAAGAGACCCAGTACTTC; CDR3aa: CASRTGVPQETQYF
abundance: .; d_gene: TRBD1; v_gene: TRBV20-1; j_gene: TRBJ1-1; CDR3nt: TGCAGTGTCAGGGGGCACACTGAAGCTTTCTTT; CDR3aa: CSVRGHTEAFF
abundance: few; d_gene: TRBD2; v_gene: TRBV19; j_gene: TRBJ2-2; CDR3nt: TGTGCCAGTAGTAACGTGCGCGGGAGTGTCACCGGGGAGCTGTTTTTT; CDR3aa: CASSNVRGSVTGELFF
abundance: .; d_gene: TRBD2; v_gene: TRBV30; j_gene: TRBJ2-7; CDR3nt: TGTGCCTGGAGTGTAGGGAGGGCCTACGAGCAGTACTTC; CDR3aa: CAWSVGRAYEQYF
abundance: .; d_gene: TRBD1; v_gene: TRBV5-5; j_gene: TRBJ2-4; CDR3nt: TGTGCCAGCAGCGTAGGACAGGAAAACATTCAGTACTTC; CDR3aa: CASSVGQENIQYF
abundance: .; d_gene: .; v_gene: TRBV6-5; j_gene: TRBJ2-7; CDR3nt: TGTGCCAGCAGTTACTCGCCCCGGGGTTTAACCTACGAGCAGTACTTC; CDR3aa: CASSYSPRGLTYEQYF
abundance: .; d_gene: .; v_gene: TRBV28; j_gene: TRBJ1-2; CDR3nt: TGTGCCAGCTGGGGGCGTTTTGACGGCTACACCTTC; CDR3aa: CASWGRFDGYTF
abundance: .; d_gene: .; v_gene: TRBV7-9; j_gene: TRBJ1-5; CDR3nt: TGTGCCAGCAGCACAACAACGCAGGCCCAGCATTTT; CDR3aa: CASSTTTQAQHF
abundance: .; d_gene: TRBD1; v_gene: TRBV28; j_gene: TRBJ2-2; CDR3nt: TGTGCCAGCATTACAGGGGGCGTACGTAACGGGGAGCTGTTTTTT; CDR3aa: CASITGGVRNGELFF
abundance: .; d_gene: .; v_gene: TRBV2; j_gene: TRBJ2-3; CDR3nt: TGTGCCAGCAGTCAACTCGATACGCAGTATTTT; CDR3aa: CASSQLDTQYF
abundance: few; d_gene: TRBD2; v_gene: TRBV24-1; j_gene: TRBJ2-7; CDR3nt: TGTGCCACCAGTGATGGGACTAGCGGACACTACGAGCAGTACTTC; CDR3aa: CATSDGTSGHYEQYF
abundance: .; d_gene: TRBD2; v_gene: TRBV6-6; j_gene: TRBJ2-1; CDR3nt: TGTGCCAGCAGAGAGATAGCGGGAGGAGACAATGAGCAGTTCTTC; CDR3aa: CASREIAGGDNEQFF
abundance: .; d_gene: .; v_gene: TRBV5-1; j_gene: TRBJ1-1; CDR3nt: TGCGCCAGCAGCTCTCAACCCGGGACTCTCCCTTCTCACACTGAAGCTTTCTTT; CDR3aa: CASSSQPGTLPSHTEAFF
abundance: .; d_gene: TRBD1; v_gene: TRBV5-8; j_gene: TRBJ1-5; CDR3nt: TGTGCCAGCAGCTTGGGTTGGGACAGGCAGAATCAGCCCCAGCATTTT; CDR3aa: CASSLGWDRQNQPQHF
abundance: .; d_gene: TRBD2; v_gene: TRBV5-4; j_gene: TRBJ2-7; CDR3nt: TGTGCCAGCAGCCAGGGACTAGCAATAAAAGAAAACGAGCAGTACTTC; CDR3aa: CASSQGLAIKENEQYF
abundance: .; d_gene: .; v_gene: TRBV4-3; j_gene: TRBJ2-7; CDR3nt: TGCGCCAGCAGCCAAGGACAGGACTACGAGCAGTACTTC; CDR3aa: CASSQGQDYEQYF
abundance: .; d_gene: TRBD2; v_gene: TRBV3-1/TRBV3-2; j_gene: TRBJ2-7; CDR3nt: TGTGCCAGCAGCCAACCTAGCGGGAGAGCCGAGCAGTACTTC; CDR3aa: CASSQPSGRAEQYF
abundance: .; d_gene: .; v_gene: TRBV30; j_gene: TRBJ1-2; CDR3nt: TGTGCCTGGAGGGCTGGGGGAGGTGGTCCTGGCTACACCTTC; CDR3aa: CAWRAGGGGPGYTF
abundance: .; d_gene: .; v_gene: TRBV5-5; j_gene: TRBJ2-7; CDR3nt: TGTGCCAGCAGCTTGGTCGGTAGCCCTTCGTACGAGCAGTACTTC; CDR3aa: CASSLVGSPSYEQYF
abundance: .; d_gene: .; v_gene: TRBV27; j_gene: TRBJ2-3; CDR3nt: TGTGCCAGCAGTTTCCTGCGGGGCGCTAGCACAGATACGCAGTATTTT; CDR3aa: CASSFLRGASTDTQYF
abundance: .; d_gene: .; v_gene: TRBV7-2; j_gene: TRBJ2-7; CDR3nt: TGTGCCAGCAGCTTCTACGGGACATACGAGCAGTACTTC; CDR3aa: CASSFYGTYEQYF
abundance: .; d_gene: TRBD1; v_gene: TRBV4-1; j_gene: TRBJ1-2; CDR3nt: TGCGCCAGCAGCCTGGGACAGGGGGATAGGGGCTATGGCTACACCTTC; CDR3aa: CASSLGQGDRGYGYTF
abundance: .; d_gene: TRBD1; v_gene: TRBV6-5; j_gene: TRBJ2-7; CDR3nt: TGTGCCAGCAACGGACGACAGGGGGCAAGAAACGAGCAGTACTTC; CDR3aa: CASNGRQGARNEQYF
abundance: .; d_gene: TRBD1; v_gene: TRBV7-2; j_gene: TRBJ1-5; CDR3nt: TGTGCCAGCAGCTTAGCGGGGACAGGGCGCGGAAACAATCAGCCCCAGCATTTT; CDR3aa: CASSLAGTGRGNNQPQHF
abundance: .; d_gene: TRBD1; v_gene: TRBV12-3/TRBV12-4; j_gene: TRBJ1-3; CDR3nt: TGTGCCAGCAGTTCGGGGACAGGGAACACCATATATTTT; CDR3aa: CASSSGTGNTIYF
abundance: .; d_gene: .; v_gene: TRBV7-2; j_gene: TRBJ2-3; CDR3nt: TGTGCCAGCAGGCCTCGATTGGGGGGGCCAGATACGCAGTATTTT; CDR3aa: CASRPRLGGPDTQYF
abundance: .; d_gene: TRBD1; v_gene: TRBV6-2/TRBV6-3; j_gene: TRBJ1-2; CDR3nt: TGTGCCAGCAGTTACGGACAGGGAGAAGACTATGGCTACACCTTC; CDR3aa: CASSYGQGEDYGYTF
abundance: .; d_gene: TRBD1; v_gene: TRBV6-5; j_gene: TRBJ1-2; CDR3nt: TGTGCCAGCAGTCACAGGGGCTACGATGGCTACACCTTC; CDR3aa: CASSHRGYDGYTF
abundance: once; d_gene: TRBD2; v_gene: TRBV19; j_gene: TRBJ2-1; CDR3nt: TGTGCCAGTAGTATAGAAGGGGGCTGGACTAGCGGCTACAATGAGCAGTTCTTC; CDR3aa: CASSIEGGWTSGYNEQFF
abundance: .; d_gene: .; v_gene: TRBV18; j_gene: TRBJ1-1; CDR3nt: TGTGCCAGCTCAATTACACAGGACCTCTCAGGGGAAGCTTTCTTT; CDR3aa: CASSITQDLSGEAFF
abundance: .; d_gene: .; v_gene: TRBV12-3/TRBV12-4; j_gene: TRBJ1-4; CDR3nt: TGTGCCAGCAGTTTGACGCGGAGGGAAAAACTGTTTTTT; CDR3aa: CASSLTRREKLFF
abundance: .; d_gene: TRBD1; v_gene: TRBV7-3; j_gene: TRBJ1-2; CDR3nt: TGTGCCAGCAGCCCACAGGGACAGTATGGCTACACCTTC; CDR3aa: CASSPQGQYGYTF
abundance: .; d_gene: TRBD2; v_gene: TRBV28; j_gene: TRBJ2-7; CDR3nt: TGTGCCAGCAGGGGGGGGTCCTCACCATTTTACGAGCAGTACTTC; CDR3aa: CASRGGSSPFYEQYF
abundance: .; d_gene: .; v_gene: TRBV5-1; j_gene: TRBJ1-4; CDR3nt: TGCGCCAGCAGCTCGGGACAAGTGGGCGGTGAAAAACTGTTTTTT; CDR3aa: CASSSGQVGGEKLFF